This TCR beta chain is from a study of CD8+ T cells in alopecia areata. The overall study: At a dose of 5 to 10 mg twice daily, oral tofacitinib was given to treated patients. Study-level results: Normal scalp showed lower clonality than lesional scalp, especially alopecia totalis/universalis.

Concerning this clone itself: The antigen remains undetermined.

Germline V gene lookup returns CDR1 LNHNV and CDR2 YYDKDF (reference sequence). V gave up 4 bases and J gave up 15 bases, with 16 bases separating them. This CDR3 comprises 13 residues. The authors extracted RNA and reverse transcribed it into cDNA as the sequencing template. Libraries were prepared by immunoSEQ multiplex PCR; TCRdb keeps only in-frame clonotypes and omits some of them. The sample consists of over 150,000 clones, roughly 59% of them appearing once. Here the sequenced sample was CD4+ T cells sorted from blood, taken at week 0. This TCR was sampled from a human donor with alopecia areata. This chain uses TRBV15 with TRBJ1-6, with D possibly matching TRBD1 (6 bases). CDR3 amino acids: CATSKDQQGFLHF. The CDR3, as DNA: TGTGCCACCAGCAAAGATCAACAGGGTTTCCTCCACTTT.